This note documents a single TCR beta chain sequence. The germline gives CDR1 LNHDA, CDR2 SQIVND (reference sequence). Trimming shortened V by 6 bases and J by 4 bases, and 12 bases separated the two germline ends. This CDR3 is built from 13 residues. Researchers divided each subset's genomic DNA evenly across several immunoSEQ plates. Data came from immunoSEQ multiplex PCR; TCRdb stores just in-frame clones and leaves some out. The profile shows about 530,000 clones, 75% to 80% of them singletons. This record belongs to a study of shared clonotypes between healthy human individuals. Sequences were obtained from PBMCs. The chain recombines TRBV19 with TRBJ1-2, with D perhaps matching TRBD1 (5 bases). The receptor's source is a woman aged 40 to 50 in good health. Some clones in this sample may be carry-over from other donors' samples. The chain's CDR3 is CASSPGGVYGYTF. CDR3 coding DNA: TGTGCCAGTAGCCCCGGGGGGGTCTATGGCTACACCTTC.